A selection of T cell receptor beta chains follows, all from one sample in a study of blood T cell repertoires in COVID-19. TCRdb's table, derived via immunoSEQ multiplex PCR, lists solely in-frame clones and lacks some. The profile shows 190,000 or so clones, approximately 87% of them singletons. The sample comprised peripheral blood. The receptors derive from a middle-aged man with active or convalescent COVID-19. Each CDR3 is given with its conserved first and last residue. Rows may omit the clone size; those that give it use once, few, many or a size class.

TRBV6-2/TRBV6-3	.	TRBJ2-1	CASSTPLGQPYNEQFF
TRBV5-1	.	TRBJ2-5	CASSPTGFQETQYF
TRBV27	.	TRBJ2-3	CASSLSVIGTGLAGGRTDTQYF
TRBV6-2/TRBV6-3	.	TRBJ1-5	CASSSDRESNQPQHF
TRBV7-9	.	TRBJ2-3	CASSLGGQGVDTQYF
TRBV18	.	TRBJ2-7	CASSNRVEQYF
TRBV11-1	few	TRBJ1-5	CASSQGTGQPQHF
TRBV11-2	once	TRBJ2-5	CASSLELLETQYF
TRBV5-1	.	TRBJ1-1	CASSWGTGVENTEAFF
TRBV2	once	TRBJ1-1	CASSVRTPTVDFF
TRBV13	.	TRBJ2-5	CASSSLGAEETQYF
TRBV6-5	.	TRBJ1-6	CASSRPGLPLHF
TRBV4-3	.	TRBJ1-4	CASSQEYRTGGVEATNEKLFF
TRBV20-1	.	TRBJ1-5	CSASSSGGNQPQHF
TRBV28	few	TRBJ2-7	CASSKWGGRSYEQYF
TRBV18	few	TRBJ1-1	CASSPWDSLDTEAFF
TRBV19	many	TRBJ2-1	CASTGTSGETSYNEQFF
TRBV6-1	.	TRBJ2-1	CASSEAGRTRREQFF
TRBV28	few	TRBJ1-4	CASSLQGQNEKLFF
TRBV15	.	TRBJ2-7	CATSRDFQYEQYF